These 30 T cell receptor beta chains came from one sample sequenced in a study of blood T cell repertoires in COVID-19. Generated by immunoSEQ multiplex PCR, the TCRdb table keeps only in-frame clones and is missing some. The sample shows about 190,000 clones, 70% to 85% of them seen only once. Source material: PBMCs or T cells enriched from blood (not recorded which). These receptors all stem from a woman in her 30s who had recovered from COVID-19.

In DNA form, the CDR3 reads TGTGCCAGCAGCCTCATCGGTATAGCTAATGAAAAACTGTTTTTT. Protein sequence: CASSLIGIANEKLFF. The chain uses TRBV5-5 and TRBJ1-4, with D unclear. In germline, CDR1 is SGHKS, CDR2 YYEKEE (reference sequence). Trimming pared 4 bases from V and 3 bases from J, leaving 13 bases between. The CDR3 covers 15 residues.

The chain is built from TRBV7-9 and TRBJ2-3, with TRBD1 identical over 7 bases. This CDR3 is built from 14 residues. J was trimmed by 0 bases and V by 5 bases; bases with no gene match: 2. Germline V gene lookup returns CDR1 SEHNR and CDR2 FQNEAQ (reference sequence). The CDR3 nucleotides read TGTGCCAGCAGCCAGGGACAGAGCACAGATACGCAGTATTTT. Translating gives CASSQGQSTDTQYF.

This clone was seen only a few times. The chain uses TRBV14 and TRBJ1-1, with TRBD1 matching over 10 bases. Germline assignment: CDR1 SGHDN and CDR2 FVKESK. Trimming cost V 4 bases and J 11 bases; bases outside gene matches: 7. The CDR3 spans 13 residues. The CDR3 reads CASSRTGQGFAFF. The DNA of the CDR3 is TGTGCCAGCAGCCGAACGGGACAGGGGTTCGCTTTCTTT.

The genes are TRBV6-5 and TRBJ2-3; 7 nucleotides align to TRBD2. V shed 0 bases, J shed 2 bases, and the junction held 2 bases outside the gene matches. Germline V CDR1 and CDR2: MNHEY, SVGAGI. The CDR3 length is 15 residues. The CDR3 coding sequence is TGTGCCAGCAGTTACTCTGCGGGGGTCACAGATACGCAGTATTTT. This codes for CASSYSAGVTDTQYF.

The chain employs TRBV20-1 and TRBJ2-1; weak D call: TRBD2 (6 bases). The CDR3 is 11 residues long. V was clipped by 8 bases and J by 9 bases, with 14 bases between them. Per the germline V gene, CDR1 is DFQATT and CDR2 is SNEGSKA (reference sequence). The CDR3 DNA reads TGCAGTACCGGGACTGGGCCTGAGCAGTTCTTC. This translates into CSTGTGPEQFF.

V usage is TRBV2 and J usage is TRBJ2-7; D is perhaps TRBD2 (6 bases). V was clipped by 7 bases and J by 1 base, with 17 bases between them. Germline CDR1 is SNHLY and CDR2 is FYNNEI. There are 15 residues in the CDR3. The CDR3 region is CASIRRGGGSYEQYV. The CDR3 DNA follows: TGTGCCAGCATTCGTCGGGGAGGAGGATCCTACGAGCAGTACGTC.

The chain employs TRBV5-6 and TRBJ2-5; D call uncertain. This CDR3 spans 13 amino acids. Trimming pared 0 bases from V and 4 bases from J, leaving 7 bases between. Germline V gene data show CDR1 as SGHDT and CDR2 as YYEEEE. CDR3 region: CASSLAQLETQYF. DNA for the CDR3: TGTGCCAGCAGCTTGGCACAGTTAGAGACCCAGTACTTC.

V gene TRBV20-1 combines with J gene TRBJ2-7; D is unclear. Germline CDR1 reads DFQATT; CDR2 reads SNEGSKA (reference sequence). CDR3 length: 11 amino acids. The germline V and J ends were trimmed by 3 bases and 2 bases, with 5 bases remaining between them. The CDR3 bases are TGCAGTGCTAGTCCAACCTACGAGCAGTACGTC. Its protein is CSASPTYEQYV.

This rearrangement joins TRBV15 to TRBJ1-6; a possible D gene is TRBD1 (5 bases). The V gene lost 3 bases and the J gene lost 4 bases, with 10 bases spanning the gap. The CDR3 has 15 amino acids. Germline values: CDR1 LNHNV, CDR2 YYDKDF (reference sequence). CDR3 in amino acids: CATSRGREYNSPLHF. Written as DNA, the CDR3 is TGTGCCACCAGCAGGGGCAGGGAATATAATTCACCCCTCCACTTT. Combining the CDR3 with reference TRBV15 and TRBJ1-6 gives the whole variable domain DAMVIQNPRYQVTQFGKPVTLSCSQTLNHNVMYWYQQKSSQAPKLLFHYYDKDFNNEADTPDNFQSRRPNTSFCFLDIRSPGLGDTAMYLCATSRGREYNSPLHFGNGTRLTVT.

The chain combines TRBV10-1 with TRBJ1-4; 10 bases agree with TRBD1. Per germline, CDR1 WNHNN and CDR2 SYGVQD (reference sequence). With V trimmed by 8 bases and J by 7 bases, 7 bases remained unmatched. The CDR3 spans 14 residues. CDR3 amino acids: CASRKTGGVEKLFF. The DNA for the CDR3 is TGCGCCAGCCGTAAGACAGGGGGCGTTGAAAAACTGTTTTTT.

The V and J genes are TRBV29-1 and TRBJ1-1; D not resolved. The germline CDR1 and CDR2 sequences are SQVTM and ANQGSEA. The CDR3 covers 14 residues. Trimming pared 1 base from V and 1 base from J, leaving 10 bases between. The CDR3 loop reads CSVEGSQPNTEAFF. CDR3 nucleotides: TGCAGCGTTGAAGGTAGCCAGCCGAACACTGAAGCTTTCTTT. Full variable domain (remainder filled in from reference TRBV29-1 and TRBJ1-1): SAVISQKPSRDICQRGTSLTIQCQVDSQVTMMFWYRQQPGQSLTLIATANQGSEATYESGFVIDKFPISRPNLTFSTLTVSNMSPEDSSIYLCSVEGSQPNTEAFFGQGTRLTVV.

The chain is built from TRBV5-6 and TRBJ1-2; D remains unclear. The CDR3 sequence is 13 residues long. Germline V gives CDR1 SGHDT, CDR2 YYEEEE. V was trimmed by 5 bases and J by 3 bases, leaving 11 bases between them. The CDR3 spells CASSPQIYYGYTF. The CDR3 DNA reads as TGTGCCAGCAGTCCGCAGATATACTATGGCTACACCTTC.

The CDR3 is CASSPLVQGAPLHF. DNA of the CDR3: TGCGCCAGCAGCCCGTTGGTCCAGGGCGCACCCCTCCACTTT. The rearrangement links TRBV5-1 to TRBJ1-6, with TRBD1 as a possible D gene (5 bases). V lost 4 bases and J lost 11, with 16 bases in between. Germline V gives CDR1 SGHRS, CDR2 YFSETQ. This CDR3 has 14 residues.

CDR3: CASSFGQGRFRWSYEQYF. The CDR3 coding sequence is TGCGCCAGCAGCTTCGGACAGGGACGATTTCGTTGGTCCTACGAGCAGTACTTC. The rearrangement joins TRBV5-1 to TRBJ2-7; 8 nucleotides match TRBD1. Trimming took 2 bases from V and 1 from J; bases not matched to a gene: 14. Germline CDR1 reads SGHRS; CDR2 reads YFSETQ. This CDR3 is 18 amino acids long.

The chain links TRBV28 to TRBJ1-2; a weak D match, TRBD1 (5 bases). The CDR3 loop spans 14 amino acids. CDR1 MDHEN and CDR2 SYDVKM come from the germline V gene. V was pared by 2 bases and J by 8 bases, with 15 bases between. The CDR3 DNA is TGTGCCAGCAGTTTAATTCCAGGGTTACGAGGCTACACCTTC. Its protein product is CASSLIPGLRGYTF.

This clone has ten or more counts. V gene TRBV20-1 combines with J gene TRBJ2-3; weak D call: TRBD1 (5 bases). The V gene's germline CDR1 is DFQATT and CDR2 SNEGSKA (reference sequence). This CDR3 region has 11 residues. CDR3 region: CLSQGTDTQYF. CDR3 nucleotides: TGCCTTTCACAGGGCACAGATACGCAGTATTTT.

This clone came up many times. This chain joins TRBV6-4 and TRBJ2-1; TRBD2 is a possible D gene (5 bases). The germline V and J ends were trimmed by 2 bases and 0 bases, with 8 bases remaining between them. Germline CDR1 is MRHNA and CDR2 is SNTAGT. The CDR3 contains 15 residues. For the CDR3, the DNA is TGTGCCAGCAGTGACGAAGGGAGCTCCTACAATGAGCAGTTCTTC. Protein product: CASSDEGSSYNEQFF.

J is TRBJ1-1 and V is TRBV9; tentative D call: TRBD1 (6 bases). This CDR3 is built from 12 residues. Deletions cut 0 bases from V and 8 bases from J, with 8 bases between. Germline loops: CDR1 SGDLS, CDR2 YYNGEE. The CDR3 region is CASSVGGLEAFF. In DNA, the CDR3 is TGTGCCAGCAGCGTAGGGGGGCTGGAAGCTTTCTTT.

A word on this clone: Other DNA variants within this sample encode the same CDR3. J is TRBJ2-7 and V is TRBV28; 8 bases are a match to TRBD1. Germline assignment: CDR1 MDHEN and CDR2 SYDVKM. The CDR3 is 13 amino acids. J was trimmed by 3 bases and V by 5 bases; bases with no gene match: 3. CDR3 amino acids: CASSGQGLYEQYF. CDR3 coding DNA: TGTGCCAGCAGTGGACAGGGCCTCTACGAGCAGTACTTC. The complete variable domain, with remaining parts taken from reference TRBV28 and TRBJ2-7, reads DVKVTQSSRYLVKRTGEKVFLECVQDMDHENMFWYRQDPGLGLRLIYFSYDVKMKEKGDIPEGYSVSREKKERFSLILESASTNQTSMYLCASSGQGLYEQYFGPGTRLTVT.

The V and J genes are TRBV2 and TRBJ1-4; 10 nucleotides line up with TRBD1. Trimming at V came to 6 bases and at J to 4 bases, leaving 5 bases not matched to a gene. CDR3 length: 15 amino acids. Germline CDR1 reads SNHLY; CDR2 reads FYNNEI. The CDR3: CASRRDRGGNEKLFF. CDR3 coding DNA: TGTGCCAGCAGGAGGGACAGGGGCGGTAATGAAAAACTGTTTTTT.

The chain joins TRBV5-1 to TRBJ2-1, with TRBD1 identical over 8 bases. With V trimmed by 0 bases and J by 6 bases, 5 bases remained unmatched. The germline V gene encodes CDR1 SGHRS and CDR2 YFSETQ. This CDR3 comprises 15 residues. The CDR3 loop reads CASSLGQGAFNEQFF. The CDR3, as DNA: TGCGCCAGCAGCTTGGGGCAGGGGGCTTTCAATGAGCAGTTCTTC.

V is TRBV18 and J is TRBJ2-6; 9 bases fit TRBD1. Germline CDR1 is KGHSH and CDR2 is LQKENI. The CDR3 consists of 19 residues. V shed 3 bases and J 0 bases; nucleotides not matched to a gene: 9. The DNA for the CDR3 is TGTGCCAGCTCACCCGGCCGAGGACAGGGGTACTCTGGGGCCAACGTCCTGACTTTC. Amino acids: CASSPGRGQGYSGANVLTF.

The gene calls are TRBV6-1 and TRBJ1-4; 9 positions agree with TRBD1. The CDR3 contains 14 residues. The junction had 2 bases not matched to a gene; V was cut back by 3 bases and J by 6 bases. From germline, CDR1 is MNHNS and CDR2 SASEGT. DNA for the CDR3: TGTGCCAGCAGTGACGACAGGGGGGATGAAAAACTGTTTTTT. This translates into CASSDDRGDEKLFF.

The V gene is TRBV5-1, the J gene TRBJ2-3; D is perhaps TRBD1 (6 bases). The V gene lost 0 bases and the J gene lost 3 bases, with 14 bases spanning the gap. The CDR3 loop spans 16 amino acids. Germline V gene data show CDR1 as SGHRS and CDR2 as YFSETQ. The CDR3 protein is CASSLDRDIRTDTQYF. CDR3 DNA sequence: TGCGCCAGCAGCTTGGACAGGGATATTCGAACAGATACGCAGTATTTT.

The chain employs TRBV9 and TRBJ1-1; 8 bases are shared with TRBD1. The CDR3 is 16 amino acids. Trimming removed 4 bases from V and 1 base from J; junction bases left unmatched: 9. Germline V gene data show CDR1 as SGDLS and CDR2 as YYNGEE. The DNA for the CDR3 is TGTGCCAGCAGCATTAGTCCCGGGACAGGGAACACTGAAGCTTTCTTT. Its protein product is CASSISPGTGNTEAFF.

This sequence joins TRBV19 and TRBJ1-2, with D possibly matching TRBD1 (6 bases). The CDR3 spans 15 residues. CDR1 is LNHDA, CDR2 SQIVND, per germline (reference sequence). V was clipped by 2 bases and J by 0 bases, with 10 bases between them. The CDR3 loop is CASSILQGTNYGYTF. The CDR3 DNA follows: TGTGCCAGTAGTATATTGCAGGGGACTAACTATGGCTACACCTTC.

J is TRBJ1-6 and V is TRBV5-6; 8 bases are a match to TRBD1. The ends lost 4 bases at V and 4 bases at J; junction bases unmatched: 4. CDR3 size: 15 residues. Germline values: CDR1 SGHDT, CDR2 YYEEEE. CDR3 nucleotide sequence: TGTGCCAGCAGCGGCGACAGGGGTTATAATTCACCCCTCCACTTT. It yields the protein CASSGDRGYNSPLHF. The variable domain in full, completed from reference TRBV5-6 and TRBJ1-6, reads DAGVTQSPTHLIKTRGQQVTLRCSPKSGHDTVSWYQQALGQGPQFIFQYYEEEERQRGNFPDRFSGHQFPNYSSELNVNALLLGDSALYLCASSGDRGYNSPLHFGNGTRLTVT.

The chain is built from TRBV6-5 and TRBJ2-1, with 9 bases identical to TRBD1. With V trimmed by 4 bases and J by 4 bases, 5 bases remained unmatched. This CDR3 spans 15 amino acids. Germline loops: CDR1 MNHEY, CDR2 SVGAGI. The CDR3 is CASSSTGQGYNEQFF. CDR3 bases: TGTGCCAGCAGTTCCACGGGACAGGGATACAATGAGCAGTTCTTC.

The CDR3 nucleotides are TGTGCCAGCGGAGGACTAGGCCGCAATGAGCAGTTCTTC. Residues: CASGGLGRNEQFF. V usage is TRBV18 and J usage is TRBJ2-1; 7 nucleotides align to TRBD2. The germline V gene has CDR1 KGHSH and CDR2 LQKENI. This CDR3 comprises 13 residues. With 8 bases clipped from V and 6 bases from J, the junction kept 7 bases outside the gene matches. The full variable domain, rest sourced from reference TRBV18 and TRBJ2-1, is NAGVMQNPRHLVRRRGQEARLRCSPMKGHSHVYWYRQLPEEGLKFMVYLQKENIIDESGMPKERFSAEFPKEGPSILRIQQVVRGDSAAYFCASGGLGRNEQFFGPGTRLTVL.

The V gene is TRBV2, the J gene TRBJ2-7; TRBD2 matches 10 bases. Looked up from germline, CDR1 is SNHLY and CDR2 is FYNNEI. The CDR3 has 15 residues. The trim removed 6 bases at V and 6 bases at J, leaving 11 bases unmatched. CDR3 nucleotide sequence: TGTGCCAGCAGGGAGCTTAGCGGGAGGAGCCGCGAGCAGTACTTC. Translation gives CASRELSGRSREQYF. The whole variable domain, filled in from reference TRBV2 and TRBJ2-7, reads EPEVTQTPSHQVTQMGQEVILRCVPISNHLYFYWYRQILGQKVEFLVSFYNNEISEKSEIFDDQFSVERPDGSNFTLKIRSTKLEDSAMYFCASRELSGRSREQYFGPGTRLTVT.